This TCR beta chain appears in the sequencing data of a study of blood T cell repertoires in COVID-19. Study overall: Italy, Spain and the United States were the sources of the convalescent and acute COVID-19 samples. T cells, B-cell-depleted T cells, or PBMCs provided the cDNA or gDNA that served as material.

V shed 4 bases and J shed 0 bases, with 11 bases lying between them. From germline, CDR1 is SGDLS and CDR2 YYNGEE. CDR3 size: 15 residues. As processed by the authors: Estimates of nucleated cell counts were drawn from the amplification of reference gene primers. Libraries were prepared by immunoSEQ multiplex PCR; TCRdb keeps only in-frame clonotypes and omits some of them. The DNA was the basis for D and trimming; V, J and clone size are from that table. In the table there are just under 350,000 clones, around 88% of which are singletons. Material for sequencing was peripheral blood. The chain couples TRBV9 to TRBJ1-5; D might be TRBD1 (5 bases). The TCR sequence derives from a young man with active or convalescent COVID-19. The CDR3 coding sequence is TGTGCCAGCAGCCCCGGGGGGATTAGCAATCAGCCCCAGCATTTT. Amino acids: CASSPGGISNQPQHF.